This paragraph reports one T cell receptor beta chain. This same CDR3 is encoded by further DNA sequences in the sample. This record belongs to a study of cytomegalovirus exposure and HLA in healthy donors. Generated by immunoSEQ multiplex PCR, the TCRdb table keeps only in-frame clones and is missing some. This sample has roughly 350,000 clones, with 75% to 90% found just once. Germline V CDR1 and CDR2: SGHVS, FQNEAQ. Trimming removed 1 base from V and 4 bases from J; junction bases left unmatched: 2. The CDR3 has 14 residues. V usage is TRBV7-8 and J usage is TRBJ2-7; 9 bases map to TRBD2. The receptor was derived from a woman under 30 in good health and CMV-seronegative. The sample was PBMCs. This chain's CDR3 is CASSLVSGSYEQYF. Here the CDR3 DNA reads TGTGCCAGCAGCTTAGTTAGCGGGAGTTACGAGCAGTACTTC.